This T cell receptor (beta chain) was found in a study of blood T cell repertoires in COVID-19. The CDR3 runs to 15 residues. Losses at the gene ends were 3 bases for V and 9 bases for J; bases not matched to a gene: 10. The V gene's germline CDR1 is MNHNS and CDR2 SASEGT. This clone was seen a single time. Assay: immunoSEQ multiplex PCR; the TCRdb copy retains only in-frame clones and omits some. This table has under 200,000 clones, approximately 86% appearing once. V is TRBV6-1 and J is TRBJ2-1; TRBD1 agrees at 8 bases. Sequencing was performed on peripheral blood. The source is a woman older than 75 with COVID-19, enrolled during active disease. The CDR3 nucleotides read TGTGCCAGCAGTGACCGGGACAGGAAGGGGAGTGAGCAGTTCTTC. This sequence encodes CASSDRDRKGSEQFF.